This T cell receptor beta chain was identified during a study of shared clonotypes between healthy human individuals. Study results and caveats: What naive subsets generally showed was a larger estimated richness than memory subsets showed. Sorted-subset samples were not fully sequenced, rarefaction indicated.

Terminally differentiated effector memory CD45RA+ cells were excluded from the naive CD8 cells, which were CD45RO-negative and positively selected for CCR7. Here immunoSEQ multiplex PCR was the method, and the copy in TCRdb shows in-frame clones only, minus some. The sample shows roughly 2,000,000 clones, approximately 92% of them seen only once. As to this clone: As yet, its antigen is unknown.

The CDR3 has 16 residues. CDR1 is MNHNS and CDR2 is SASEGT in the germline V gene. V was pared by 1 base and J by 5 bases, with 9 bases of the junction left unmatched. The chain has TRBV6-1 and TRBJ1-2; TRBD1 aligns across 8 bases. The sequencing sample was made of naive CD8+ T cells from PBMCs. The TCR was taken from a man younger than 30 in good health. Some clones in this sample may be carry-over from other donors' samples. CDR3: CASSEDSAGGRYGYTF. The DNA for the CDR3 is TGTGCCAGCAGTGAAGATTCAGCAGGGGGCAGATATGGCTACACCTTC.